Listed below are T cell receptor beta chains from one sample, sequenced in a study of T cell repertoires in ileal Crohn's disease. Repertoires were generated with immunoSEQ multiplex PCR, while TCRdb's copy carries only in-frame clones and drops some. The data contain roughly 13,000 clones, nearly 85% of them singletons. The sequenced material came from ileal tissue. The receptors derive from an adult with Crohn's disease. CDR3s leave out the opening cysteine and the closing phenylalanine or tryptophan.

j_call v_call cdr3_aa
TRBJ1-1 TRBV7-9 ASSPGRGRTEAF
TRBJ2-7 TRBV13 ASSFGGERAYEQY
TRBJ2-7 TRBV29-1 SGGQGAFYEQY
TRBJ1-2 TRBV6-5 ASSSPTIYGYT
TRBJ2-5 TRBV30 AWVFKGGAGETQY
TRBJ2-5 TRBV9 ASSVEGRGGRETQY
TRBJ1-1 TRBV10-2 ASRNTGGTDTEAF
TRBJ2-3 TRBV2 ASSPGLAVTDTQY
TRBJ2-3 TRBV29-1 SPTDITDTQY
TRBJ2-2 TRBV5-1 AGKTAPNTGELF
TRBJ2-7 TRBV6-6 ASSYDGGGTEQY
TRBJ2-1 TRBV9 ASSDAESGEHNEQF
TRBJ1-5 TRBV6-5 ASSRTGGLEPQH
TRBJ2-5 TRBV30 AWSVGLAGGGTQY
TRBJ1-2 TRBV11-2 ASSPSGKQNYGYT
TRBJ1-1 TRBV7-3 ASSLSKGITEAF
TRBJ2-3 TRBV7-8 ASSLGTSGSGTQY
TRBJ2-1 TRBV13 ASSSLGSGGVIFNEQF
TRBJ1-6 TRBV2 ASSPETGESSPLH
TRBJ2-1 TRBV27 ASSGWTRGNEQF
TRBJ1-4 TRBV7-9 ASSPPSATNEKLF
TRBJ2-7 TRBV7-2 ASSLRTGGASYEQY
TRBJ2-5 TRBV7-9 ASSLSGGVETQY
TRBJ2-3 TRBV7-3 ASSFETSGSSTDTQY
TRBJ2-1 TRBV6-4 ASSPRPGQRYNEQF
TRBJ2-1 TRBV19 ASTLASGGANEQF
TRBJ2-5 TRBV4-2 ASSQDPTALETQY
TRBJ1-6 TRBV6-1 ASSESRGPAPLH
TRBJ1-2 TRBV5-1 ASSSGQGAMVGAGYT
TRBJ2-7 TRBV9 ASSPLALSYEQY
TRBJ1-2 TRBV6-5 ASRQGGGHGYT
TRBJ2-1 TRBV6-6 ASSYSGTLSYNEQF
TRBJ2-7 TRBV6-6 ATYDNRGGEQY
TRBJ2-7 TRBV7-9 ASSRIISYEQY
TRBJ1-1 TRBV5-1 ASSLEGQGNTEAF
TRBJ1-1 TRBV28 ASNPGRAGAEAF
TRBJ2-1 TRBV14 ASSVRGGGSEQF
TRBJ2-7 TRBV5-1 ASSSGDGLSYEQY
TRBJ1-2 TRBV5-1 ASSLEQGNYGYT
TRBJ1-1 TRBV4-1 ASSQVGGSSEREAF
TRBJ2-7 TRBV19 ASSAQGAGGEQY
TRBJ2-3 TRBV7-9 ASSLVGRHTQY
TRBJ2-5 TRBV7-8 ASSLGGGAGGTQY
TRBJ1-2 TRBV5-4 ASSRDGGYGYT
TRBJ1-4 TRBV2 ASSPTAGKLF
TRBJ1-2 TRBV5-1 ASSPGGFNYGYT
TRBJ2-7 TRBV6-6 ASTSATGRYEQY
TRBJ2-5 TRBV4-2 ASSQETGETQY
TRBJ2-3 TRBV6-5 ASSYSGTSGTDTQY
TRBJ1-5 TRBV10-2 ASTGNTGQPQH